The 5 T cell receptor beta chains listed next were all sequenced from one sample in a study of radiotherapy plus CTLA-4 blockade in lung cancer. Measured with immunoSEQ multiplex PCR; TCRdb has only the in-frame clones, and not every one. The top ten hold roughly 22% of the sample, which has fewer than 50,000 clones, approximately 86% seen once. The sequencing here drew on peripheral blood, taken from a patient treated with radiotherapy plus ipilimumab. The receptors here all came from a human donor with non-small cell lung cancer whose response to radiotherapy plus ipilimumab could not be evaluated.

J is TRBJ2-7 and V is TRBV7-8; D is ambiguous. The CDR3 has 14 amino acids. V lost 5 bases, J lost 2 bases, and 13 bases lay in between. The germline V gene encodes CDR1 SGHVS and CDR2 FQNEAQ. The CDR3 sequence: CASSPVTRTYEQYF. CDR3 coding DNA: TGTGCCAGCAGCCCCGTAACGAGAACCTACGAGCAGTACTTC.

The chain employs TRBV5-1 and TRBJ2-7; 8 bases are a match to TRBD1. Germline V gene lookup returns CDR1 SGHRS and CDR2 YFSETQ. Germline trimming cut 4 bases from V and 0 bases from J; bases unmatched to any gene: 6. The CDR3 consists of 15 residues. CDR3 protein: CASSDGDRSSYEQYF. Written as DNA, the CDR3 is TGCGCCAGCAGCGACGGGGACAGGAGCTCCTACGAGCAGTACTTC.

The V call is TRBV6-6, the J call TRBJ1-2; D uncertain. Germline V lookup: CDR1 MNHNY, CDR2 SVGAGI (reference sequence). V was cut by 0 bases and J by 2 bases, with 13 bases left in between. The CDR3 is 16 amino acids. The CDR3 coding sequence is TGTGCCAGCAGTTACTCGATGGTCGACGGGAACTATGGCTACACCTTC. Amino acids: CASSYSMVDGNYGYTF.

CDR3 nucleotides: TGTGCCAGCAGCCCACGAGTTTCAGATACGCAGTATTTT. Its protein is CASSPRVSDTQYF. The rearrangement uses TRBV7-9 and TRBJ2-3, with D uncertain. Germline-derived CDR1 and CDR2 are SEHNR and FQNEAQ (reference sequence). This CDR3 region has 13 residues. The germline V and J ends were trimmed by 5 bases and 4 bases, with 10 bases remaining between them.

As DNA, the CDR3 is TGTGCCAGCAGTTATAGGTCGGCAGGGGTTCTAAATGAGCAGTTCTTC. Amino acids: CASSYRSAGVLNEQFF. This chain connects TRBV6-5 to TRBJ2-1; tentative D call: TRBD1 (6 bases). V lost 3 bases, J lost 7 bases, and 19 bases lay in between. This CDR3 comprises 16 residues. CDR1 MNHEY and CDR2 SVGAGI come from the germline V gene.